The present T cell receptor (beta chain) was sequenced within a study of regulatory T cells in long-lasting Graves disease. Study-level background: Positivity for TSH receptor antibodies plus over 5 years of antithyroid drugs meant persistent Graves' disease.

Building of the TCR beta libraries involved iRepertoire HTBI primers and Arm-PCR of CDR3 regions. One entry per CDR3 protein results from TCRdb running MiXCR on the multiplex PCR reads. The sample holds about 660,000 distinct CDR3 sequences, about 30% seen once. V was cut by 4 bases and J by 6 bases, with 7 bases left in between. The V gene's germline CDR1 is LGHNT and CDR2 FRNRAP. The CDR3 has 13 amino acids. Time point defined: persistent/refractory GD, antithyroid drugs over 5 years with positive TRAb. Extracted PBMC RNA gave rise to the TCR library. Sequencing was performed on peripheral blood mononuclear cells (PBMCs), taken when the disease was refractory, from a patient treated with antithyroid drugs. The V call is TRBV12-5, the J call TRBJ1-6; maybe TRBD1 (5 bases). The receptor comes from a female donor with Graves disease. The CDR3 is CASGWGANSPLHF. In DNA, the CDR3 is TGTGCTAGTGGTTGGGGCGCTAATTCACCCCTCCACTTT.